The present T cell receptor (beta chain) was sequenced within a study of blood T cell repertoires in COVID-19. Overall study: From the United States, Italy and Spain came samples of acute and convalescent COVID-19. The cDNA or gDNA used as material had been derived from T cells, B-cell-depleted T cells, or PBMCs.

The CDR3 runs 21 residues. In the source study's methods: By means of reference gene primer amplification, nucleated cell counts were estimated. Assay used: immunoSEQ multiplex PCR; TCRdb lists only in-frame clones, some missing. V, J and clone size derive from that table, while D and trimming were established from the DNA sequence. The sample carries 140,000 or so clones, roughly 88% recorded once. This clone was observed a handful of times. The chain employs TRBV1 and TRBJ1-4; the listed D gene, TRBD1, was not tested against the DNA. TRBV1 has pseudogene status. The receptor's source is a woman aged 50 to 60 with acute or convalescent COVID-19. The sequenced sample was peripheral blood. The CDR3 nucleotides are TGCACCAGCAGCCAAGAGGGATCAGGGCCAGACAAATTTGCAACTAATGAAAAACTGTTTTTT. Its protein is CTSSQEGSGPDKFATNEKLFF.